The present TCR beta chain was sequenced within a study of circulating and synovial CD4+ cells in juvenile arthritis. TCRdb's copy holds only in-frame clones and misses some; the assay was immunoSEQ multiplex PCR. The repertoire holds about 16,000 clones, with around 90% as singletons. The CDR3 runs to 13 residues. Unmatched junction bases numbered 7, after V lost 10 bases and J lost 3 bases. Germline lookup yields CDR1 ENHRY and CDR2 SYGVKD. The chain employs TRBV10-3 and TRBJ2-3; 7 positions agree with TRBD2. Sample: CD4+ T cells from blood. The sequence came from a human donor with juvenile idiopathic arthritis. The CDR3, as DNA: TGTGCCACTTGGGTTAGCGGGACAGATACGCAGTATTTT. Encoded protein: CATWVSGTDTQYF.